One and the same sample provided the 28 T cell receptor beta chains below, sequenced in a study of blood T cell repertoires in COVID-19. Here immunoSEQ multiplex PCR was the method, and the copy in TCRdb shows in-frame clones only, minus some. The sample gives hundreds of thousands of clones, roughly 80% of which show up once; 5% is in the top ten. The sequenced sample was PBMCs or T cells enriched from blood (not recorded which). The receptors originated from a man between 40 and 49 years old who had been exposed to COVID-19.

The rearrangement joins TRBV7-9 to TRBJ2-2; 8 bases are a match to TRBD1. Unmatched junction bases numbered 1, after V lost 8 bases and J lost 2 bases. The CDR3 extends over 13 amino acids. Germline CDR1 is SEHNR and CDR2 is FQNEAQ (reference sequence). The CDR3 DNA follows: TGTGCCAGCGGACAGGGTAACACCGGGGAGCTGTTTTTT. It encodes CASGQGNTGELFF.

CDR3 coding DNA: TGTGCCAGCAGCTTAGGGGGTACAGGGACCGGGGAGCTGTTTTTT. Amino acid sequence: CASSLGGTGTGELFF. This chain joins TRBV7-6 and TRBJ2-2; possibly TRBD1 for D (6 bases). The CDR3 is 15 amino acids. Germline CDR1 reads SGHVS; CDR2 reads FNYEAQ. V was shortened by 1 base and J by 5 bases, with 11 bases between the two germline ends.

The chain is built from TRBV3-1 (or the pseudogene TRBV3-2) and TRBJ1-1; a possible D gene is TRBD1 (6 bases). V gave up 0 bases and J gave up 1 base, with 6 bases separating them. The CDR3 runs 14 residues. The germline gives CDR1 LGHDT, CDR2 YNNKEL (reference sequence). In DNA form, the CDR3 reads TGTGCCAGCAGCCAAGAGGACAGGAACACTGAAGCTTTCTTT. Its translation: CASSQEDRNTEAFF.

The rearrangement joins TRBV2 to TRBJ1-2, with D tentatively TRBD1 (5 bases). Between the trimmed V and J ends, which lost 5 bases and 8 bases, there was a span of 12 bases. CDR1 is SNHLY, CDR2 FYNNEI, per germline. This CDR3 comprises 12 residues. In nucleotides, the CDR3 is TGTGCCAGCAGTTTAGGGGTTGGAGGCTACACCTTC. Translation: CASSLGVGGYTF.

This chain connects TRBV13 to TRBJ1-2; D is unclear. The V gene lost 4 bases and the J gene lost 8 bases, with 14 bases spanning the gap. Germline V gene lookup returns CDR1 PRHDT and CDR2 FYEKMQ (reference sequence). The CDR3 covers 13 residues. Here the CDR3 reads CASSSMTSGGYTF. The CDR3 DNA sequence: TGTGCCAGCAGCTCCATGACCAGCGGGGGCTACACCTTC. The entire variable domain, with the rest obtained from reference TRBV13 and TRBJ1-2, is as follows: AAGVIQSPRHLIKEKRETATLKCYPIPRHDTVYWYQQGPGQDPQFLISFYEKMQSDKGSIPDRFSAQQFSDYHSELNMSSLELGDSALYFCASSSMTSGGYTFGSGTRLTVV.

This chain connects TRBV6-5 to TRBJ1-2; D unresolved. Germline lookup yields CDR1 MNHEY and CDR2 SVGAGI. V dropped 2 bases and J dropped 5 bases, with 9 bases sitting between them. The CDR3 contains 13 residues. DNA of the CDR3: TGTGCCAGCAGTTACCCGGGGTCTTATGGCTACACCTTC. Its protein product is CASSYPGSYGYTF.

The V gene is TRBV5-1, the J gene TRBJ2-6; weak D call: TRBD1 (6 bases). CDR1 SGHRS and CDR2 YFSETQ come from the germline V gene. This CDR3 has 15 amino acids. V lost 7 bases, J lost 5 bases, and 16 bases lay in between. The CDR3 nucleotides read TGCGCCAGCGCCTGGTCAGGGGCTCGGGCCAACGTCCTGACTTTC. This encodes CASAWSGARANVLTF.

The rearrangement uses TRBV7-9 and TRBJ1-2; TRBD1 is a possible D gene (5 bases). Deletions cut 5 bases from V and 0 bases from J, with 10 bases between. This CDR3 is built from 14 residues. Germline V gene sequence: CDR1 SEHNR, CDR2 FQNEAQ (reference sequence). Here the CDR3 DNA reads TGTGCCAGCAGCATACAAGGGGCTAACTATGGCTACACCTTC. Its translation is CASSIQGANYGYTF.

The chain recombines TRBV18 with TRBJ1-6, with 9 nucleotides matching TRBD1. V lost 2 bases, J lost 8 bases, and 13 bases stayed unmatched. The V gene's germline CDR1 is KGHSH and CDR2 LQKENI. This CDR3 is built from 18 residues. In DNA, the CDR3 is TGTGCCAGCTCACCAATCCCGTCCCTGGGGACAGGGTATTCACCCCTCCACTTT. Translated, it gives CASSPIPSLGTGYSPLHF.

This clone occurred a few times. The CDR3 bases are TGTGCCAGCAGCTTATCCGGGGGGGGAGCATATGGCTACACCTTC. This encodes CASSLSGGGAYGYTF. The chain joins TRBV11-2 to TRBJ1-2; a possible D gene is TRBD1 (5 bases). Germline CDR1 and CDR2: SGHAT and FQNNGV. Trimming removed 2 bases from V and 5 bases from J, with 15 bases in between. The CDR3 loop spans 15 amino acids.

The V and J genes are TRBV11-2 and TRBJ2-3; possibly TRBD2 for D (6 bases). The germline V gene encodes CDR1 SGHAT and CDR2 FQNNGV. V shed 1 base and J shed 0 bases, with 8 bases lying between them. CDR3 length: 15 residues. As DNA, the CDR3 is TGTGCCAGCAGCTTAGCGAGCGGGAGCACAGATACGCAGTATTTT. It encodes CASSLASGSTDTQYF.

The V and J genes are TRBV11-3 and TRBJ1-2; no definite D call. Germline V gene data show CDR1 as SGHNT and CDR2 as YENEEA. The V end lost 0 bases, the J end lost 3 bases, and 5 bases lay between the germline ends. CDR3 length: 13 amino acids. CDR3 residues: CASSLERDYGYTF. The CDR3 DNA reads TGTGCCAGCAGCTTAGAGAGGGACTATGGCTACACCTTC.

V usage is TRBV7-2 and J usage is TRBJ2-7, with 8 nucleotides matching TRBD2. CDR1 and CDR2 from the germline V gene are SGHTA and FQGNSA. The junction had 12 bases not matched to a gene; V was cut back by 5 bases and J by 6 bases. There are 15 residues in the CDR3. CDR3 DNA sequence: TGTGCCAGCAGCCCCCAAGCGGGAGTTCCCGGCGAGCAGTACTTC. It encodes CASSPQAGVPGEQYF.

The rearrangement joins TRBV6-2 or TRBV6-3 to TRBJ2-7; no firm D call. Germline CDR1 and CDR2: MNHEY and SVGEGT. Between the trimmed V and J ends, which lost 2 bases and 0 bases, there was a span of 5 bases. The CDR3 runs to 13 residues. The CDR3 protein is CASSYLSSYEQYF. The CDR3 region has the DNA TGTGCCAGCAGTTACCTTAGCTCCTACGAGCAGTACTTC.

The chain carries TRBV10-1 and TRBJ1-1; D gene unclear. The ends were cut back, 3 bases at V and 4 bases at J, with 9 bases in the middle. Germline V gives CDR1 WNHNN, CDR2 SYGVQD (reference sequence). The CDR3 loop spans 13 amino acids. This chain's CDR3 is CASSDTGITEAFF. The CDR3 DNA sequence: TGCGCCAGCAGTGATACGGGAATCACTGAAGCTTTCTTT.

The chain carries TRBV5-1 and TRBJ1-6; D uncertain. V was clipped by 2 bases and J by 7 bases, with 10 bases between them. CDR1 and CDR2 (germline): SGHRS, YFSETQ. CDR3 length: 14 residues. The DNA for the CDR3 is TGCGCCAGCAGCTTTACCGGGGAGAATTCACCCCTCCACTTT. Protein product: CASSFTGENSPLHF. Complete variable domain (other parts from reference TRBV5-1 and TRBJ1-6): KAGVTQTPRYLIKTRGQQVTLSCSPISGHRSVSWYQQTPGQGLQFLFEYFSETQRNKGNFPGRFSGRQFSNSRSEMNVSTLELGDSALYLCASSFTGENSPLHFGNGTRLTVT.

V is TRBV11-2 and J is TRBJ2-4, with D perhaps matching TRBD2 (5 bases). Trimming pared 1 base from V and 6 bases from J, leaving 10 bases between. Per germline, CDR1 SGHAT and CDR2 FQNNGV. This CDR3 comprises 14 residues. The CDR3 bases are TGTGCCAGCAGCTTAGTGCCCCGGGGAAACATTCAGTACTTC. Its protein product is CASSLVPRGNIQYF.

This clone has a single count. The CDR3 DNA follows: TGTGCCAGCAGCGTTTGGGGGGAGAACACTGAAGCTTTCTTT. Protein: CASSVWGENTEAFF. The chain couples TRBV5-6 to TRBJ1-1; TRBD1 is a possible D gene (5 bases). V was trimmed by 4 bases and J by 1 base, leaving 11 bases between them. Germline V gene lookup returns CDR1 SGHDT and CDR2 YYEEEE. This CDR3 comprises 14 residues.

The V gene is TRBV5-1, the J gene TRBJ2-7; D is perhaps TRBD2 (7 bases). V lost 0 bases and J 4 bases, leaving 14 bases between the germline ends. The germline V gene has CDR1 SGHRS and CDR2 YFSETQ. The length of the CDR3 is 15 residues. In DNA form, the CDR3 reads TGCGCCAGCAGCTTGGCGGGGGGCGCAGGTTACGAGCAGTACTTC. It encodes CASSLAGGAGYEQYF.

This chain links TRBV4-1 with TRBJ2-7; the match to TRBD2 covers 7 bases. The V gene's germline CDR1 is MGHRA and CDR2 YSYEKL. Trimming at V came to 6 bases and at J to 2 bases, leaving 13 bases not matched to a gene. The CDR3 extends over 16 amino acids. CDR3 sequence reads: CASSRIQAGQTYEQYF. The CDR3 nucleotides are TGCGCCAGCAGTCGAATTCAAGCGGGGCAGACCTACGAGCAGTACTTC.

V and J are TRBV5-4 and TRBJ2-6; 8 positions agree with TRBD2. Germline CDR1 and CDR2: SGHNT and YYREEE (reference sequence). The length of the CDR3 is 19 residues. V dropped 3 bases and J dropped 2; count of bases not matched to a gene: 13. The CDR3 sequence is CASSSGVAGIIPGANVLTF. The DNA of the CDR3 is TGTGCCAGCAGCTCTGGGGTAGCGGGAATTATTCCTGGGGCCAACGTCCTGACTTTC.

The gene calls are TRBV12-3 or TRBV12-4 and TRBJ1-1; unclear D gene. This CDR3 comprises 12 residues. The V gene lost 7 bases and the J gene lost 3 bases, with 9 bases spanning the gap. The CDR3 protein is CASTRRDTEAFF. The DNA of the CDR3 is TGTGCCAGCACCCGGAGGGACACTGAAGCTTTCTTT.

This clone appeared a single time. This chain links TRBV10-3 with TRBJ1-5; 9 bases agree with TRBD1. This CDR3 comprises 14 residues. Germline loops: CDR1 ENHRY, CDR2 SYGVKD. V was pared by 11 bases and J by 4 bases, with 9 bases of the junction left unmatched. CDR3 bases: TGTGCCTCCACACAGGGGGCCCTAAATCAGCCCCAGCATTTT. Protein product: CASTQGALNQPQHF.

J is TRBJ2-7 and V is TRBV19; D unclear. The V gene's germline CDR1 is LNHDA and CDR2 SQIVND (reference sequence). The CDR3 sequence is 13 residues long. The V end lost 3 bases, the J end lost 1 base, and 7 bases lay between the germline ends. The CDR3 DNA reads TGTGCCAGTAGTATGGCTTTTTCCTACGAGCAGTACTTC. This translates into CASSMAFSYEQYF.

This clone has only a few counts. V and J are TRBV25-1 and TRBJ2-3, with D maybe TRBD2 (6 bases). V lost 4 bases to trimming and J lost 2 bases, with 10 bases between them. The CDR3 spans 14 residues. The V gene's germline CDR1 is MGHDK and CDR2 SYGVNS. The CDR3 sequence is CASSASALTDTQYF. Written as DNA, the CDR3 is TGTGCCAGCAGTGCTAGCGCCCTCACAGATACGCAGTATTTT.

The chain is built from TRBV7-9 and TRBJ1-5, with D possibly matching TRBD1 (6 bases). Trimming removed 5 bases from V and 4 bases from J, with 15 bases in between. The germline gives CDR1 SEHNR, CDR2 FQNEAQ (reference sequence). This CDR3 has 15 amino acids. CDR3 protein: CASSRPGDGNQPQHF. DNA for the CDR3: TGTGCCAGCAGCCGCCCAGGGGATGGGAATCAGCCCCAGCATTTT.

For the CDR3, the DNA is TGTGCCAGCTCACCGAGCCTTAGGCGGGGCCGGAGCAATCAGCCCCAGCATTTT. Its translation: CASSPSLRRGRSNQPQHF. The rearrangement uses TRBV18 and TRBJ1-5, with a tentative D call TRBD1 (5 bases). V gave up 3 bases and J gave up 1 base, with 19 bases separating them. The CDR3 sequence is 18 residues long. Germline V CDR1 and CDR2: KGHSH, LQKENI.

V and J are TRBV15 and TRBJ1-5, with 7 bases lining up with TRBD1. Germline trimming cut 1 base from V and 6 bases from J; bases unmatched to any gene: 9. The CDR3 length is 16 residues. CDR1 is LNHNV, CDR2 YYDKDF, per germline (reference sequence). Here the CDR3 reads CATSRGTGQALQPQHF. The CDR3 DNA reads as TGTGCCACCAGCAGAGGGACAGGACAGGCGCTTCAGCCCCAGCATTTT.